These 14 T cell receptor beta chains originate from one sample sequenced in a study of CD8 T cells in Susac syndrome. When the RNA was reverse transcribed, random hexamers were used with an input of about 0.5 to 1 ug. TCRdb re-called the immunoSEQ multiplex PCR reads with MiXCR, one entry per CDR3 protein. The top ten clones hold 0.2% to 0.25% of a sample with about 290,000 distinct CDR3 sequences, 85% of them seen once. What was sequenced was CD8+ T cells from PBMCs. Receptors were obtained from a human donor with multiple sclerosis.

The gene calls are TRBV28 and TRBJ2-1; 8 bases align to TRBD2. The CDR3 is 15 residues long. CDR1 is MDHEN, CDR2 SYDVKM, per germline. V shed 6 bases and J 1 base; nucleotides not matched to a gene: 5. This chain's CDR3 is CASRAGTRSYNEQFF. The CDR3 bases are TGTGCCAGCAGGGCCGGGACTAGGTCCTACAATGAGCAGTTCTTC.

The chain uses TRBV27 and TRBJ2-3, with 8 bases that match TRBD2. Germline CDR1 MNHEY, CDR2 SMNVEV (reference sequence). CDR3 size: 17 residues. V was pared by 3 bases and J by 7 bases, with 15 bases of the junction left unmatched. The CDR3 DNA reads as TGTGCCAGCAGTTTGGGCGGGAGGTCTACCACAATGCATACGCAGTATTTT. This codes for CASSLGGRSTTMHTQYF.

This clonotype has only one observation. DNA of the CDR3: TGTGCCAGCAGCCAGTCGGGGTTGCCCTACGAGCAGTACTTC. Translating it yields CASSQSGLPYEQYF. The rearrangement joins TRBV16 to TRBJ2-7, with TRBD2 as a possible D gene (5 bases). The CDR3 contains 14 residues. Trimming took 3 bases from V and 2 from J, leaving 11 bases between them. Germline assignment: CDR1 KGHSY and CDR2 FQNENV. Together with reference TRBV16 and TRBJ2-7, the CDR3 gives the full variable domain: GEEVAQTPKHLVRGEGQKAKLYCAPIKGHSYVFWYQQVLKNEFKFLISFQNENVFDETGMPKERFSAKCLPNSPCSLEIQATKLEDSAVYFCASSQSGLPYEQYFGPGTRLTVT.

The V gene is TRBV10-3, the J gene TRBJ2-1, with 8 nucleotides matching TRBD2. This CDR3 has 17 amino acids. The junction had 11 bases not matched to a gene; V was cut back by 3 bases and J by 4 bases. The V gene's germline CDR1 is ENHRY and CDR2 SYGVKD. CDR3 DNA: TGTGCCATCAGTGACCTGGGTCAGCGGGAGAAGTACAATGAGCAGTTCTTC. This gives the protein CAISDLGQREKYNEQFF.

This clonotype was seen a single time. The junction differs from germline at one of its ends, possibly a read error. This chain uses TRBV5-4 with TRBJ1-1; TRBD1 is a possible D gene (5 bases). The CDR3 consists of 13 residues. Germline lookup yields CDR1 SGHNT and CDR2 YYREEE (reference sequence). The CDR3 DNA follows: TGTGCCAGCCGACCTTCGGCAGGGACTGAAGTTTTCTTT. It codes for CASRPSAGTEVFF.

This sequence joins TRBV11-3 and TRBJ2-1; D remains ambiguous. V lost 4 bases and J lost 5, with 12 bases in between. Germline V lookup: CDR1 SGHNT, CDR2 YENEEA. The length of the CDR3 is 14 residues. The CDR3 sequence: CASSSSSRNNEQFF. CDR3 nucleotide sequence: TGTGCCAGCAGCTCGTCGTCAAGGAACAATGAGCAGTTCTTC.

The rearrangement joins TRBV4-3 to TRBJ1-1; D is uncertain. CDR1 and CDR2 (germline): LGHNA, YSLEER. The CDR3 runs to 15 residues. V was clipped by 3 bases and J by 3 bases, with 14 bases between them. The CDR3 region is CASSHRPDGDTEAFF. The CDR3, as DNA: TGCGCCAGCAGCCACCGACCGGATGGAGACACTGAAGCTTTCTTT.

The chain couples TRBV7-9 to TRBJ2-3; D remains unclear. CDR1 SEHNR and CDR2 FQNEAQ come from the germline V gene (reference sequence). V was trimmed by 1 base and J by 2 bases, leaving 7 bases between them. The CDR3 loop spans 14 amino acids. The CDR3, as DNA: TGTGCCAGCAGCTTAGTTCCCACCACAGATACGCAGTATTTT. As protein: CASSLVPTTDTQYF.

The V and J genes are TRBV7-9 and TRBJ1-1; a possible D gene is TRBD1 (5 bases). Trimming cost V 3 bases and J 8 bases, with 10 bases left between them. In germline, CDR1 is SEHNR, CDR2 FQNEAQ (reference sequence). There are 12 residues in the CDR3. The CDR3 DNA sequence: TGTGCCAGCAGCTTTGGGGACTCGGAAGCTTTCTTT. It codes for CASSFGDSEAFF. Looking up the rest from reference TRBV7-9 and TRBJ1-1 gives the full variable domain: DTGVSQNPRHKITKRGQNVTFRCDPISEHNRLYWYRQTLGQGPEFLTYFQNEAQLEKSRLLSDRFSAERPKGSFSTLEIQRTEQGDSAMYLCASSFGDSEAFFGQGTRLTVV.

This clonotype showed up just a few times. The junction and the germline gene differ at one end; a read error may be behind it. The CDR3 region has the DNA TGTGCCAACAGTTACTCGATTTCGGACAATGAGCAGTTCTTC. Translating gives CANSYSISDNEQFF. The V call is TRBV6-2 or TRBV6-3, the J call TRBJ2-1; no definite D call. The CDR3 sequence is 14 residues long. Germline values: CDR1 MNHEY, CDR2 SVGEGT.

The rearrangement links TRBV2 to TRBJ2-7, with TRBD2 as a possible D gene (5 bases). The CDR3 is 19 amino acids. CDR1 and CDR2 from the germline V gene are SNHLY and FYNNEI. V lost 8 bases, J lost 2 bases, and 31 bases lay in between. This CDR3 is CASRTPRVAEKGSTYEQYF. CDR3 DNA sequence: TGTGCCAGCCGTACGCCGCGGGTTGCAGAGAAGGGAAGCACCTACGAGCAGTACTTC. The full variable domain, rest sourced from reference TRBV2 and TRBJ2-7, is EPEVTQTPSHQVTQMGQEVILRCVPISNHLYFYWYRQILGQKVEFLVSFYNNEISEKSEIFDDQFSVERPDGSNFTLKIRSTKLEDSAMYFCASRTPRVAEKGSTYEQYFGPGTRLTVT.

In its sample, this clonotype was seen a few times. The CDR3 DNA reads TGTGCCATCAGTGAGAACAGGGAACCTTCCTACAATGAGCAGTTCTTC. Translated, it gives CAISENREPSYNEQFF. The chain employs TRBV10-3 and TRBJ2-1; D perhaps matches TRBD1 (6 bases). The ends were cut back, 2 bases at V and 1 base at J, with 12 bases in the middle. Germline CDR1 ENHRY, CDR2 SYGVKD. The length of the CDR3 is 16 residues.

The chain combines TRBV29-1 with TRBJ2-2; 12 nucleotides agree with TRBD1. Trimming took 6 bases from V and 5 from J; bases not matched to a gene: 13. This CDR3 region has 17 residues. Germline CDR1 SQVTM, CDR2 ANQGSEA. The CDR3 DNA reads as TGCAGCGTGTATGAGGGCCCGGGACAGGGGGCTACCGGGGAGCTGTTTTTT. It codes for CSVYEGPGQGATGELFF.

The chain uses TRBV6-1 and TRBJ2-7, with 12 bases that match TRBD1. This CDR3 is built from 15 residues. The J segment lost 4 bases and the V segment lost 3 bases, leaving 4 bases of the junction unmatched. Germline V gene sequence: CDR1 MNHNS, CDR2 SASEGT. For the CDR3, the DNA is TGTGCCAGCAGTGAGGGACAGGGGGCCGCTTACGAGCAGTACTTC. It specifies CASSEGQGAAYEQYF.